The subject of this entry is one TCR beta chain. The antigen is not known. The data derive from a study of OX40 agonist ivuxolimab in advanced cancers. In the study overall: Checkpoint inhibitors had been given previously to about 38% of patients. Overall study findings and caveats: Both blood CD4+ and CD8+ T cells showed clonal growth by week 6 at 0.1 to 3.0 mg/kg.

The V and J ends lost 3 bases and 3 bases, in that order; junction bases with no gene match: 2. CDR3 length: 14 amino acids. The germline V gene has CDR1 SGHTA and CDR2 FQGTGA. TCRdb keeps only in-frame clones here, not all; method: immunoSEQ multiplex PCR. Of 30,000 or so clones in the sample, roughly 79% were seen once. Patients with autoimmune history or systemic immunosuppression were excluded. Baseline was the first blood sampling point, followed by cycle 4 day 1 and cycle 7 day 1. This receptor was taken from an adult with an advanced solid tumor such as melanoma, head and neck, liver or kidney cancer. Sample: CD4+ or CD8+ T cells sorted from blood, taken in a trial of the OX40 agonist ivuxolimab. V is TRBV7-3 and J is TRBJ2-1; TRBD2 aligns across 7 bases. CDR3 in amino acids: CASSFGLGYNEQFF. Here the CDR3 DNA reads TGTGCCAGCAGCTTCGGACTAGGCTACAATGAGCAGTTCTTC.